These 28 T cell receptor beta chains share one sample of origin, sequenced in a study of T cell repertoires in cytomegalovirus infection. Each CDR3 protein is one row after TCRdb ran MiXCR on the reads. Of approximately 400,000 distinct CDR3 sequences in the sample, about 33% were seen once. The source material was PBMCs. These receptor sequences come from a human donor in good health (CMV status not recorded). Some clones in this sample may be carry-over from other donors' samples.

The chain recombines TRBV2 with TRBJ2-3; 10 bases align to TRBD2. The germline V gene has CDR1 SNHLY and CDR2 FYNNEI. The CDR3 contains 16 residues. Trimming removed 6 bases from V and 1 base from J; junction bases left unmatched: 7. CDR3 DNA: TGTGCCAGCAGACGGAGCGGGGGGGCCGGCACAGATACGCAGTATTTT. Translated, it gives CASRRSGGAGTDTQYF.

This chain links TRBV6-5 with TRBJ2-2; D might be TRBD1 or TRBD2, each matching 6 bases. V shed 2 bases and J shed 5 bases, with 12 bases lying between them. CDR1 and CDR2 (germline): MNHEY, SVGAGI. The CDR3 contains 15 residues. This CDR3 reads CASSYVGGETGELFF. The CDR3 DNA reads TGTGCCAGCAGTTACGTCGGGGGCGAGACCGGGGAGCTGTTTTTT.

This clonotype has at least ten counts. This chain uses TRBV6-2 or TRBV6-3 with TRBJ2-4; TRBD2 might be the D (6 bases). CDR1 MNHEY and CDR2 SVGEGT come from the germline V gene. The CDR3 has 14 amino acids. Trimming shortened V by 6 bases and J by 8 bases, and 17 bases separated the two germline ends. The CDR3 protein is CASSLLARDDIQYF. In DNA form, the CDR3 reads TGTGCCAGCAGCCTACTAGCAAGGGACGACATTCAGTACTTC.

This clonotype was seen a few times. V is TRBV7-9 and J is TRBJ2-7; maybe TRBD1 (6 bases). The germline V gene encodes CDR1 SEHNR and CDR2 FQNEAQ (reference sequence). This CDR3 contains 12 residues. The V end was cut by 4 bases, the J end by 6 bases, with 10 bases between. CDR3 sequence: CASSSQTGEQYF. The CDR3 DNA follows: TGTGCCAGCAGCTCCCAGACAGGCGAGCAGTACTTC.

This clonotype came up many times. In nucleotides, the CDR3 is TGTGCCAGCTACACCTCAGGGGACGAGCAGTACTTC. It is translated as CASYTSGDEQYF. V and J are TRBV28 and TRBJ2-7, with D perhaps matching TRBD1 (6 bases). This CDR3 has 12 amino acids. Germline CDR1 and CDR2: MDHEN and SYDVKM. V was cut by 8 bases and J by 5 bases, with 13 bases left in between.

V gene TRBV4-3 combines with J gene TRBJ2-3; 8 bases are a match to TRBD2. CDR3 length equals 17 residues. The V segment lost 0 bases and the J segment 0 bases; nucleotides outside the gene matches: 5. The germline V gene encodes CDR1 LGHNA and CDR2 YSLEER. The CDR3 bases are TGCGCCAGCAGCCAAGAGCCAGCGGGGGCAAGCACAGATACGCAGTATTTT. Protein sequence: CASSQEPAGASTDTQYF.

The chain employs TRBV5-4 and TRBJ1-5; 8 nucleotides line up with TRBD1. The junction had 3 bases not matched to a gene; V was cut back by 7 bases and J by 3 bases. This CDR3 is built from 13 residues. Germline-derived CDR1 and CDR2 are SGHNT and YYREEE (reference sequence). The CDR3 region is CASATGANQPQHF. In nucleotides, the CDR3 is TGTGCCAGCGCGACAGGGGCCAATCAGCCCCAGCATTTT.

The chain has TRBV6-5 and TRBJ2-2; 7 bases align to TRBD1. The ends lost 2 bases at V and 3 bases at J; junction bases unmatched: 3. There are 15 residues in the CDR3. Germline V lookup: CDR1 MNHEY, CDR2 SVGAGI. CDR3 nucleotide sequence: TGTGCCAGCAGTTACGGGGACAGTTACACCGGGGAGCTGTTTTTT. As protein: CASSYGDSYTGELFF.

Ten or more counts support this clonotype. The DNA of the CDR3 is TGTGCCAGCAGTAGTGCACCCGACAGGGAAGCGCAGTACTTC. This codes for CASSSAPDREAQYF. The genes are TRBV6-6 and TRBJ2-7; 7 bases line up with TRBD1. The V gene's germline CDR1 is MNHNY and CDR2 SVGAGI (reference sequence). Trimming cost V 5 bases and J 9 bases; bases outside gene matches: 13. The CDR3 covers 14 residues.

This clonotype is a singleton in its sample. The gene calls are TRBV27 and TRBJ1-2; 8 nucleotides match TRBD1. The CDR3 runs to 14 residues. Germline values: CDR1 MNHEY, CDR2 SMNVEV (reference sequence). J gave up 6 bases and V 6 bases, and 9 bases lay outside the gene matches. The CDR3 DNA reads as TGTGCCAGCAGACCTACTCCGACAGGGGATGGCTACACCTTC. Its protein is CASRPTPTGDGYTF.

The chain couples TRBV6-6 to TRBJ2-2; unclear D gene. The CDR3 consists of 16 residues. Germline CDR1 reads MNHNY; CDR2 reads SVGAGI (reference sequence). The V gene lost 5 bases and the J gene lost 3 bases, with 16 bases spanning the gap. The CDR3 region has the DNA TGTGCCAGCAGTCCCTCTGACGGTTCTTACACCGGGGAGCTGTTTTTT. This translates into CASSPSDGSYTGELFF.

This chain links TRBV20-1 with TRBJ1-5, with a possible D match to TRBD1 (5 bases). Per germline, CDR1 DFQATT and CDR2 SNEGSKA (reference sequence). The CDR3 covers 13 residues. V shed 7 bases and J shed 6 bases, with 16 bases lying between them. The CDR3 DNA follows: TGCAGTGGGGGACGGGGGGTCACTCAGCCCCAGCATTTT. Translated, it gives CSGGRGVTQPQHF.

The J gene is TRBJ2-7, the V gene TRBV7-6, with D uncertain. The ends were cut back, 5 bases at V and 5 bases at J, with 16 bases in the middle. Germline V CDR1 and CDR2: SGHVS, FNYEAQ. This CDR3 region has 14 residues. The DNA of the CDR3 is TGTGCCAGCAGCCCCCCGATACGTGGGAACGAGCAGTACTTC. It is translated as CASSPPIRGNEQYF.

The chain joins TRBV7-9 to TRBJ1-6; TRBD1 matches at 10 bases. CDR1 SEHNR and CDR2 FQNEAQ come from the germline V gene (reference sequence). The length of the CDR3 is 16 residues. J was trimmed by 5 bases and V by 8 bases; bases with no gene match: 9. CDR3 coding DNA: TGTGCCAGCCGTCCGGGACAGGGGCTCGATAATTCACCCCTCCACTTT. This sequence encodes CASRPGQGLDNSPLHF.

This clonotype occurred a few times. A much larger clone is a single base away; this may be a read error. This chain connects TRBV6-6 to TRBJ1-6, with D uncertain. Germline V lookup: CDR1 MNHNY, CDR2 SVGAGI (reference sequence). This CDR3 comprises 12 residues. V lost 6 bases and J 5 bases, leaving 5 bases between the germline ends. CDR3 bases: TGTGCCAGCAGCAGAAATAATTCACCCCTCCACTTT. Amino acid sequence: CASSRNNSPLHF.

This clonotype was counted a few times. The chain uses TRBV7-8 and TRBJ1-1; D remains unclear. CDR3 size: 14 residues. V gave up 5 bases and J gave up 0 bases, with 10 bases separating them. CDR1 is SGHVS, CDR2 FQNEAQ, per germline. The CDR3 loop is CASSGRLMNTEAFF. CDR3 DNA sequence: TGTGCCAGCAGCGGGCGTTTGATGAACACTGAAGCTTTCTTT.

This clonotype has at least ten counts. The chain uses TRBV7-8 and TRBJ1-2; weak D call: TRBD1 (6 bases). CDR1 and CDR2 (germline): SGHVS, FQNEAQ. The V and J ends lost 3 bases and 4 bases respectively, with 12 bases between them. The CDR3 totals 14 residues. In DNA form, the CDR3 reads TGTGCCAGCAGCTTCGGGGGCAGGCCCTATGGCTACACCTTC. This gives the protein CASSFGGRPYGYTF.

This clonotype was found a few times. The chain joins TRBV28 to TRBJ2-2; the D gene could be TRBD1 or TRBD2 (6 bases each). Germline lookup yields CDR1 MDHEN and CDR2 SYDVKM. Trimming shortened V by 5 bases and J by 6 bases, and 16 bases separated the two germline ends. CDR3 length equals 15 residues. CDR3 in DNA: TGTGCCAGCAGTGACGCAGTGGGGGGCGCCGGGGAGCTGTTTTTT. Its protein product is CASSDAVGGAGELFF.

The chain is built from TRBV5-1 and TRBJ1-1, with D perhaps TRBD1 (6 bases). Trimming shortened V by 4 bases and J by 6 bases, and 19 bases separated the two germline ends. Germline CDR1 is SGHRS and CDR2 is YFSETQ. The CDR3 spans 15 residues. The CDR3 DNA follows: TGCGCCAGCAGCCCCGGGACACCGGGCGTCGCTGAAGCTTTCTTT. Residues: CASSPGTPGVAEAFF.

This clonotype was seen more than once but under ten times. The chain combines TRBV18 with TRBJ2-2; D is unresolved. Trimming removed 1 base from V and 8 bases from J, with 11 bases in between. Germline loops: CDR1 KGHSH, CDR2 LQKENI. The CDR3 is made up of 14 amino acids. The CDR3 region has the DNA TGTGCCAGCTCACCACAAGGGAATTCGGGGGAGCTGTTTTTT. Amino acids: CASSPQGNSGELFF.

This clonotype has ten or more counts. CDR3 sequence (DNA): TGTGCCAGCAGCTTAAAACAGCGCTCCTACAATGAGCAGTTCTTC. Residues: CASSLKQRSYNEQFF. J is TRBJ2-1 and V is TRBV7-2; the D is unclear. The CDR3 consists of 15 residues. Trimming cost V 2 bases and J 0 bases, with 8 bases left between them. CDR1 and CDR2 from the germline V gene are SGHTA and FQGNSA.

The J gene is TRBJ2-5, the V gene TRBV12-3 or TRBV12-4; TRBD2 is a possible D gene (7 bases). The CDR3 loop spans 13 amino acids. V shed 4 bases and J shed 4 bases, with 10 bases lying between them. CDR3 nucleotide sequence: TGTGCCAGCAGTTCCCGGGGGGCAGAGACCCAGTACTTC. Translated, it gives CASSSRGAETQYF.

This clonotype is a singleton in its sample. An end of the junction differs from the germline gene, which may be a read error. The V gene is TRBV5-1, the J gene TRBJ1-1, with D maybe TRBD1 (5 bases). CDR3 length equals 12 residues. The germline gives CDR1 SGHRS, CDR2 YFSETQ. The CDR3 protein is CASSTGRTESFF. As DNA, the CDR3 is TGCGCCAGCAGTACAGGTCGGACTGAATCTTTCTTT.

This clonotype came up many times. V usage is TRBV7-8 and J usage is TRBJ2-1, with 8 bases that match TRBD2. V was clipped by 5 bases and J by 8 bases; unmatched bases: 5. CDR3 size: 13 residues. In germline, CDR1 is SGHVS, CDR2 FQNEAQ. The chain's CDR3 is CASSELTSDEQFF. CDR3 sequence (DNA): TGTGCCAGCAGCGAACTGACTAGCGATGAGCAGTTCTTC.

The chain is built from TRBV12-3 or TRBV12-4 and TRBJ2-7; D uncertain. The CDR3 runs to 14 residues. V was trimmed by 2 bases and J by 5 bases, leaving 13 bases between them. DNA for the CDR3: TGTGCCAGCAGTTTATCTAACAAGCCACACGAGCAGTACTTC. Amino acids: CASSLSNKPHEQYF.

As for this clonotype: This clone may be a read error of a much larger clone one base away. Written as DNA, the CDR3 is TGTGCCAGCAGCTTAAGGCGGAGGGACGAGCAGGACTTC. It encodes CASSLRRRDEQDF. V gene TRBV7-3 combines with J gene TRBJ2-7; TRBD2 is a possible D gene (6 bases). CDR1 and CDR2 from the germline V gene are SGHTA and FQGTGA. The CDR3 sequence is 13 residues long. Based on the CDR3 plus reference TRBV7-3 and TRBJ2-7, the full variable domain is GAGVSQTPSNKVTEKGKYVELRCDPISGHTALYWYRQSLGQGPEFLIYFQGTGAADDSGLPNDRFFAVRPEGSVSTLKIQRTERGDSAVYLCASSLRRRDEQDFGPGTRLTVT.

This clonotype occurred a few times. The chain combines TRBV4-1 with TRBJ1-6, with D unclear. The CDR3 has 17 residues. Germline-derived CDR1 and CDR2 are MGHRA and YSYEKL. Trimming cost V 1 base and J 7 bases, with 17 bases left between them. CDR3 loop: CASSQGQIGGENSPLHF. DNA for the CDR3: TGCGCCAGCAGCCAAGGGCAAATAGGAGGTGAGAATTCACCCCTCCACTTT.

The gene calls are TRBV6-5 and TRBJ2-1, with 9 nucleotides matching TRBD2. This CDR3 spans 16 amino acids. Germline V gene lookup returns CDR1 MNHEY and CDR2 SVGAGI. The V and J ends lost 3 bases and 10 bases, in that order; junction bases with no gene match: 13. The CDR3 region has the DNA TGTGCCAGCAGTTATTTGGTGGGCGGGGGGGCCAGAGAGCAGTTCTTC. Protein sequence: CASSYLVGGGAREQFF.